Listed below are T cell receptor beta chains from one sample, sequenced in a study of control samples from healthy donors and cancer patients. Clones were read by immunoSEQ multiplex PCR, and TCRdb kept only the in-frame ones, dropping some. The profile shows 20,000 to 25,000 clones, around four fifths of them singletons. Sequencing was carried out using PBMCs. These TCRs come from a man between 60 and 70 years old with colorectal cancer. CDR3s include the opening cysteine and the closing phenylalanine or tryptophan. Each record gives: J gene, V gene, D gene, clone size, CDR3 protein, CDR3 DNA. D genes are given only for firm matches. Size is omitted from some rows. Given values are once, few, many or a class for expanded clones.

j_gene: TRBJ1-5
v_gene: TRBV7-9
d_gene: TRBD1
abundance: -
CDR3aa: CASSQTGNSNQPQHF
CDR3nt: TGTGCCAGCAGCCAGACAGGGAATAGCAATCAGCCCCAGCATTTT

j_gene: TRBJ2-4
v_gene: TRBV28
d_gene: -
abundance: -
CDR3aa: CASSSLSQVKNIQYF
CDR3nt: TGTGCCAGCAGCTCCCTTAGCCAGGTCAAAAACATTCAGTACTTC

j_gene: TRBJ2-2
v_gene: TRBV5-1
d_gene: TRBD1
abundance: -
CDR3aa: CASREPRQGNTGELFF
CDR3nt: TGCGCCAGCAGAGAGCCCCGACAGGGTAACACCGGGGAGCTGTTTTTT

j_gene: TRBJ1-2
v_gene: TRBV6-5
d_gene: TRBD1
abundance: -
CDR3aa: CASIKSDRVDGYTF
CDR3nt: TGTGCCAGCATAAAATCGGACAGGGTTGATGGCTACACCTTC

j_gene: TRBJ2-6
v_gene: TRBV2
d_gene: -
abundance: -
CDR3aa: CASTPLSGANVLTF
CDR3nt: TGTGCCAGTACGCCCCTCTCTGGGGCCAACGTCCTGACTTTC

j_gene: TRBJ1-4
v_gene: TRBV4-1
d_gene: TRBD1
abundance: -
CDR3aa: CASSRTGSNEKLFF
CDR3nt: TGCGCCAGCAGCCGGACAGGGAGCAATGAAAAACTGTTTTTT

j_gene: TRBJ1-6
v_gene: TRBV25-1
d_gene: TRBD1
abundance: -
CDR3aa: CASRDRGNSPLHF
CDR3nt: TGTGCCAGCAGGGACAGGGGAAATTCACCCCTCCACTTT

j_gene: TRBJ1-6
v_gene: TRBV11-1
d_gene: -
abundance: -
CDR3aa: CASSLLGGGGNSPLHF
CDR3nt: TGTGCCAGCAGCTTACTCGGTGGGGGAGGTAATTCACCCCTCCACTTT

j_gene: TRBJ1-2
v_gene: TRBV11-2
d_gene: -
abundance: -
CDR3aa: CASSLDYGYTF
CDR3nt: TGTGCCAGCAGCCTAGACTATGGCTACACCTTC

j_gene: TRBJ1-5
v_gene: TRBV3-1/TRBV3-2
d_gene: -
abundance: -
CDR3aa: CASSQDQQPQHF
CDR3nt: TGTGCCAGCAGCCAAGACCAGCAGCCCCAGCATTTT

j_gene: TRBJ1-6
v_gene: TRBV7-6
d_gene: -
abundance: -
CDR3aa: CASSSYRDSPLHF
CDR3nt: TGTGCCAGCAGCTCCTACAGGGATTCACCCCTCCACTTT

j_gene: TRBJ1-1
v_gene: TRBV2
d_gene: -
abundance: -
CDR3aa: CASSEAMGRGEDTEAFF
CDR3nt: TGTGCCAGCAGTGAAGCGATGGGGAGGGGAGAAGACACTGAAGCTTTCTTT

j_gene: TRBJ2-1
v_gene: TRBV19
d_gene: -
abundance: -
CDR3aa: CASGLAGAYNEQFF
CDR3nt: TGTGCCAGTGGCTTGGCGGGGGCGTACAATGAGCAGTTCTTC

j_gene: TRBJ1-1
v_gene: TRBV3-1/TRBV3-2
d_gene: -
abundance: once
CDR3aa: CASSPVDSYEAFF
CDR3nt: TGTGCCAGCAGCCCAGTAGACAGCTATGAAGCTTTCTTT

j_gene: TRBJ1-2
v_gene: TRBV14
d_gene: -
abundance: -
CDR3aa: CASSPGRAYGYTF
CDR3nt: TGTGCCAGCAGCCCGGGTCGAGCTTATGGCTACACCTTC

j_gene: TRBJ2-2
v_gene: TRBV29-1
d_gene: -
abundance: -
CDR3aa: CSVQRGQLIGELFF
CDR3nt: TGCAGCGTTCAACGGGGCCAATTAATCGGGGAGCTGTTTTTT

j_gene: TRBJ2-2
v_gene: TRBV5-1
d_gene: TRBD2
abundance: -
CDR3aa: CASSASRAGGNTGELFF
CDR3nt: TGCGCCAGCAGCGCCTCCCGGGCGGGGGGTAACACCGGGGAGCTGTTTTTT

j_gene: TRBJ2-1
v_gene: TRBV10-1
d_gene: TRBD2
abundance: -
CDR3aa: CASRGLAGSEQFF
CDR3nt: TGCGCCAGCCGCGGACTAGCGGGGAGTGAGCAGTTCTTC

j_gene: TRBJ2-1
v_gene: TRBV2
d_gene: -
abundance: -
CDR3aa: CASTGNNEQFF
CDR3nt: TGTGCCAGCACCGGTAACAATGAGCAGTTCTTC

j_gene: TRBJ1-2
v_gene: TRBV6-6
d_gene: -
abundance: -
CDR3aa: CASSYLAGPRGYTF
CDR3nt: TGTGCCAGCAGTTACTTGGCAGGGCCGCGGGGCTACACCTTC

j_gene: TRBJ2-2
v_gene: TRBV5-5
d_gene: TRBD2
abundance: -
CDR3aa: CASSLNSGGNTGELFF
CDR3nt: TGTGCCAGCAGCTTGAACAGCGGGGGGAACACCGGGGAGCTGTTTTTT

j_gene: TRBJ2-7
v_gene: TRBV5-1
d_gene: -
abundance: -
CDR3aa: CASSSLEGGPSEQYF
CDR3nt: TGCGCCAGCAGCTCCCTTGAGGGGGGCCCCTCCGAGCAGTACTTC

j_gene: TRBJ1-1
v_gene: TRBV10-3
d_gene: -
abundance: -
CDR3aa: CAISVSAGDTEAFF
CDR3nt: TGTGCCATCAGTGTTTCAGCTGGGGACACTGAAGCTTTCTTT

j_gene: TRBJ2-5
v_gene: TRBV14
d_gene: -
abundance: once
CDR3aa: CASSHLGATQETQYF
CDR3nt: TGTGCCAGCAGCCACTTGGGGGCTACTCAAGAGACCCAGTACTTC

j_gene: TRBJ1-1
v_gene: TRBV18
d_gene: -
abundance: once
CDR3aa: CASSPGKAVRWTEAFF
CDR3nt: TGTGCCAGCTCACCAGGGAAAGCCGTACGGTGGACTGAAGCTTTCTTT

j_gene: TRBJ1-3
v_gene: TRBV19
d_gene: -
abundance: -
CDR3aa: CASSSTLSPGNTIYF
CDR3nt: TGTGCCAGTAGTTCGACGTTGTCCCCAGGAAACACCATATATTTT

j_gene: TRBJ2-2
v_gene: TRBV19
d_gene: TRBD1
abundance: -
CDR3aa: CASSIDDRAHTGELFF
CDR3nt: TGTGCCAGTAGTATAGATGACAGGGCCCACACCGGGGAGCTGTTTTTT

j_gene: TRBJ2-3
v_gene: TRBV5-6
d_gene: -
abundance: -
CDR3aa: CASSLVQATDTQYF
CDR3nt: TGTGCCAGCAGCTTGGTTCAGGCGACAGATACGCAGTATTTT

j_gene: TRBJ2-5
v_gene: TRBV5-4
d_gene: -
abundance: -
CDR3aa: CASSLAGGETQYF
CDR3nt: TGTGCCAGCAGCTTGGCAGGGGGGGAGACCCAGTACTTC

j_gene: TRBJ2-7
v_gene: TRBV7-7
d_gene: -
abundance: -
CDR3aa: CASSQAGRPAYEQYF
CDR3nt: TGTGCCAGCAGCCAGGCGGGACGGCCAGCTTACGAGCAGTACTTC

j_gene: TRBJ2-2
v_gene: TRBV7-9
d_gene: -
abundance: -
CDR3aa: CASSSETGELFF
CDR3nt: TGTGCCAGCAGCTCCGAAACCGGGGAGCTGTTTTTT

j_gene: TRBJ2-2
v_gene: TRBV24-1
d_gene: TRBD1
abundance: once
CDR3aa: CATSELGQGFSGDTGELFF
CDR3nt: TGTGCCACCAGTGAGTTGGGACAGGGGTTTTCGGGGGACACCGGGGAGCTGTTTTTT

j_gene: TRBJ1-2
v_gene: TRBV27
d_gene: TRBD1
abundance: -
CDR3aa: CASSSPLTGDYGYTF
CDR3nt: TGTGCCAGCAGTTCACCCTTGACAGGGGATTACGGCTACACCTTC

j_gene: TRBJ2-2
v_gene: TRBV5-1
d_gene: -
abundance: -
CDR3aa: CASSSSPGAGGELFF
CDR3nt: TGCGCCAGCAGCTCATCCCCAGGGGCAGGCGGGGAGCTGTTTTTT

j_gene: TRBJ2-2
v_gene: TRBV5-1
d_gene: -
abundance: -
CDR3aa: CASSLIQKNTGELFF
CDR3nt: TGCGCCAGCAGCTTGATTCAGAAGAACACCGGGGAGCTGTTTTTT

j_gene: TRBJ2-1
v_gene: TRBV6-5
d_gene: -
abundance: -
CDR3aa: CASSSGRGGHNEQFF
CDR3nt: TGTGCCAGCAGCTCAGGGAGGGGGGGCCACAATGAGCAGTTCTTC

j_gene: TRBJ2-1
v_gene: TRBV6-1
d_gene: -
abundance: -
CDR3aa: CASSDLAGQGNNEQFF
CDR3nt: TGTGCCAGCAGTGATTTAGCGGGACAGGGAAACAATGAGCAGTTCTTC

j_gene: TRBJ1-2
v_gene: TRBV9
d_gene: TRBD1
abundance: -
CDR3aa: CASSARQGPELTYPTAF
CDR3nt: TGTGCCAGCAGCGCCCGACAGGGGCCCGAACTAACTTACCCCACCGCCTTC

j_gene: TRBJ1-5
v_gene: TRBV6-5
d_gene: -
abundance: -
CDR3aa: CASGSYSNQPQHF
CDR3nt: TGTGCCAGCGGTAGTTATAGCAATCAGCCCCAGCATTTT

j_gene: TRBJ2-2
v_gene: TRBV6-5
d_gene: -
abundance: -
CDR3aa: CASIRGVGELFF
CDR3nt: TGTGCCAGCATTAGGGGGGTCGGGGAGCTGTTTTTT

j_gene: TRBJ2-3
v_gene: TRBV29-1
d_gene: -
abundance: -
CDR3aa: CSVLGSQTDTQYF
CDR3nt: TGCAGCGTCCTAGGTTCCCAAACAGATACGCAGTATTTT

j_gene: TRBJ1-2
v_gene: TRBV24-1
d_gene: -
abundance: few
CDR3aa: CATSDLSVNYGYTF
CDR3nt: TGTGCCACCAGTGATTTATCGGTCAACTATGGCTACACCTTC

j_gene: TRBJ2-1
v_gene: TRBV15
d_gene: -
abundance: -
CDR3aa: CATSRDIRGNEQFF
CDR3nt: TGTGCCACCAGCAGAGATATAAGAGGGAATGAGCAGTTCTTC

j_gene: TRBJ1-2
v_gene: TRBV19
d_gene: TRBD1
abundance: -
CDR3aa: CASIGTGFYGYTF
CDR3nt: TGTGCCAGTATCGGGACAGGTTTTTATGGCTACACCTTC

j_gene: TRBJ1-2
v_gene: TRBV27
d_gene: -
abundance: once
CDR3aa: CASSLVGGSNYGYTF
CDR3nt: TGTGCCAGCAGTTTGGTGGGCGGGTCCAACTATGGCTACACCTTC

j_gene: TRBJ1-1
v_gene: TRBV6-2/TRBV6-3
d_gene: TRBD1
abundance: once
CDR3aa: CASSYFWGQGGAFF
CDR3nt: TGTGCCAGCAGTTATTTTTGGGGACAGGGGGGAGCTTTCTTT